Shown below are 25 T cell receptor beta chains from a single sample sequenced in a study of blood T cell repertoires in COVID-19. Profiling relied on immunoSEQ multiplex PCR, and the TCRdb table lists in-frame clones only, not all of them. Here the sample spans under 200,000 clones, roughly 87% being singletons. Sequencing was performed on PBMCs or T cells enriched from blood (not recorded which). These receptors originate from a man in his forties or fifties who had recovered from COVID-19.

This chain links TRBV4-2 with TRBJ1-2, with D hard to call. The germline V and J ends were trimmed by 1 base and 3 bases, with 15 bases remaining between them. The germline CDR1 and CDR2 sequences are LGHNA and YNFKEQ. This CDR3 has 16 amino acids. Here the CDR3 reads CASSQALEPTDYGYTF. In nucleotides, the CDR3 is TGTGCCAGCAGCCAAGCGCTGGAGCCAACGGACTATGGCTACACCTTC.

The genes are TRBV5-4 and TRBJ1-1; 9 bases align to TRBD1. This CDR3 spans 16 amino acids. The V gene end was trimmed by 3 bases and the J gene end by 1 base; junction bases not matched to a gene: 7. The germline CDR1 and CDR2 sequences are SGHNT and YYREEE (reference sequence). This CDR3 reads CASSYYRGRKNTEAFF. CDR3 in DNA: TGTGCCAGCAGCTACTACAGGGGGCGAAAGAACACTGAAGCTTTCTTT. Based on the CDR3 plus reference TRBV5-4 and TRBJ1-1, the full variable domain is ETGVTQSPTHLIKTRGQQVTLRCSSQSGHNTVSWYQQALGQGPQFIFQYYREEENGRGNFPPRFSGLQFPNYSSELNVNALELDDSALYLCASSYYRGRKNTEAFFGQGTRLTVV.

This chain connects TRBV11-3 to TRBJ2-3; D is perhaps TRBD2 (6 bases). V dropped 5 bases and J dropped 4 bases, with 13 bases sitting between them. CDR1 is SGHNT and CDR2 is YENEEA in the germline V gene. This CDR3 has 14 amino acids. The CDR3 DNA reads as TGTGCCAGCAGCAACGGGGGACGCGCAGATACGCAGTATTTT. This translates into CASSNGGRADTQYF.

The CDR3 nucleotides read TGCAGCGTTCGGGTGACCGGGGAGCTGTTTTTT. This sequence encodes CSVRVTGELFF. The chain links TRBV29-1 to TRBJ2-2, with D uncertain. CDR1 and CDR2 from the germline V gene are SQVTM and ANQGSEA. The CDR3 loop spans 11 amino acids. V lost 5 bases and J lost 5, with 6 bases in between.

This clone was counted a few times. This chain joins TRBV18 and TRBJ1-5; D is perhaps TRBD1 (5 bases). The germline V gene encodes CDR1 KGHSH and CDR2 LQKENI. This CDR3 is built from 15 residues. The V gene lost 1 base and the J gene lost 4 bases, with 11 bases spanning the gap. The CDR3 is CASSPRSGKNQPQHF. DNA for the CDR3: TGTGCCAGCTCACCACGTTCAGGGAAGAATCAGCCCCAGCATTTT.

CDR3 sequence: CASSLLFSNTEAFF. For the CDR3, the DNA is TGTGCCAGCAGCCTACTTTTTTCGAACACTGAAGCTTTCTTT. The genes are TRBV14 and TRBJ1-1; D not resolved. Germline V gene data show CDR1 as SGHDN and CDR2 as FVKESK. Trimming took 4 bases from V and 1 from J, leaving 10 bases between them. This CDR3 is 14 amino acids long.

J is TRBJ2-1 and V is TRBV9, with 10 nucleotides matching TRBD2. There are 16 residues in the CDR3. Unmatched junction bases numbered 4, after V lost 0 bases and J lost 4 bases. Germline V gene sequence: CDR1 SGDLS, CDR2 YYNGEE. The CDR3 loop reads CASSVDRTSGYNEQFF. CDR3 DNA sequence: TGTGCCAGCAGCGTAGATAGGACTAGCGGATACAATGAGCAGTTCTTC.

The rearrangement links TRBV28 to TRBJ2-2; D not certain. Deletions cut 2 bases from V and 6 bases from J, with 10 bases between. This CDR3 region has 14 residues. Germline V CDR1 and CDR2: MDHEN, SYDVKM. The CDR3: CASSLIDQAGELFF. As DNA, the CDR3 is TGTGCCAGCAGTTTAATTGATCAGGCCGGGGAGCTGTTTTTT.

This clone occurred a few times. This chain uses TRBV6-1 with TRBJ2-1, with 11 bases that match TRBD1. CDR1 and CDR2 from the germline V gene are MNHNS and SASEGT. The CDR3 is 17 residues long. V shed 4 bases and J 5 bases; nucleotides not matched to a gene: 10. CDR3 protein: CASSARFPGQGDNEQFF. The CDR3 nucleotides are TGTGCCAGCAGTGCTCGATTTCCGGGACAGGGGGACAATGAGCAGTTCTTC.

This chain joins TRBV5-4 and TRBJ2-5; 11 positions agree with TRBD1. The CDR3 runs to 16 residues. Trimming removed 5 bases from V and 1 base from J; junction bases left unmatched: 7. Germline V gene sequence: CDR1 SGHNT, CDR2 YYREEE (reference sequence). CDR3 DNA: TGTGCCAGCAGAAAGGGGGGGACAGGGGGCCAAGAGACCCAGTACTTC. This translates into CASRKGGTGGQETQYF.

This chain connects TRBV11-2 to TRBJ1-3; tentatively, D is TRBD1 (6 bases). Looked up from germline, CDR1 is SGHAT and CDR2 is FQNNGV. The V gene lost 7 bases and the J gene lost 2 bases, with 15 bases spanning the gap. CDR3 length: 15 residues. The chain's CDR3 is CASNAGVTAGNTIYF. DNA of the CDR3: TGTGCCAGCAACGCAGGGGTTACAGCTGGAAACACCATATATTTT.

The CDR3 nucleotides read TGTGCCAGCAGTGATCCGACTAGCGGGAGGGTGGTTGCGTACAATGAGCAGTTCTTC. It is translated as CASSDPTSGRVVAYNEQFF. The chain uses TRBV6-1 and TRBJ2-1; 14 nucleotides line up with TRBD2. Germline V gives CDR1 MNHNS, CDR2 SASEGT. V gave up 3 bases and J gave up 4 bases; unmatched junction bases: 11. The CDR3 extends over 19 amino acids.

This clone has just a few counts. V is TRBV5-1 and J is TRBJ1-1; a weak D match, TRBD1 (6 bases). Germline V CDR1 and CDR2: SGHRS, YFSETQ. Between the trimmed V and J ends, which lost 4 bases and 3 bases, there was a span of 16 bases. The CDR3 runs 15 residues. As DNA, the CDR3 is TGCGCCAGCAGCCCGTCGGGGGGCTGGGACACTGAAGCTTTCTTT. It encodes CASSPSGGWDTEAFF.

The sample holds one count of this clone. Here the CDR3 reads CASRGPMDEKLFF. The DNA of the CDR3 is TGTGCCAGCAGGGGGCCCATGGATGAAAAACTGTTTTTT. The chain has TRBV12-3 or TRBV12-4 and TRBJ1-4; D possibly corresponds to TRBD1 (5 bases). The CDR3 contains 13 residues. The ends were cut back, 6 bases at V and 6 bases at J, with 11 bases in the middle.

V and J are TRBV5-1 and TRBJ1-1; no reliable D call. The CDR3 totals 13 residues. V was trimmed by 0 bases and J by 3 bases, leaving 6 bases between them. Per the germline V gene, CDR1 is SGHRS and CDR2 is YFSETQ. CDR3 residues: CASSLVGDTEAFF. The CDR3 bases are TGCGCCAGCAGCTTGGTCGGGGACACTGAAGCTTTCTTT.

The J gene is TRBJ1-3, the V gene TRBV19, with no clear D. The CDR3 covers 12 residues. Per germline, CDR1 LNHDA and CDR2 SQIVND (reference sequence). V shed 3 bases and J shed 4 bases, with 4 bases lying between them. The CDR3 spells CASSISGNTIYF. As DNA, the CDR3 is TGTGCCAGTAGTATCTCCGGAAACACCATATATTTT.

The V gene is TRBV7-8, the J gene TRBJ1-3; 8 nucleotides agree with TRBD1. From germline, CDR1 is SGHVS and CDR2 FQNEAQ. After removal of 2 bases from V and 0 bases from J, the junction contained 3 bases not matched to a gene. The CDR3 length is 16 residues. The CDR3 bases are TGTGCCAGCAGCTTACTGGGACAGGCCTCTGGAAACACCATATATTTT. Amino acid sequence: CASSLLGQASGNTIYF.

The chain has TRBV7-2 and TRBJ2-1; D remains unclear. The V gene's germline CDR1 is SGHTA and CDR2 FQGNSA. The CDR3 runs 18 residues. Trimming shortened V by 1 base and J by 0 bases, and 16 bases separated the two germline ends. In DNA form, the CDR3 reads TGTGCCAGCAGCTTAGGATTGGGTACGACTCACTCCTACAATGAGCAGTTCTTC. Translated: CASSLGLGTTHSYNEQFF. Variable domain in full (rest from reference TRBV7-2 and TRBJ2-1): GAGVSQSPSNKVTEKGKDVELRCDPISGHTALYWYRQSLGQGLEFLIYFQGNSAPDKSGLPSDRFSAERTGGSVSTLTIQRTQQEDSAVYLCASSLGLGTTHSYNEQFFGPGTRLTVL.

This CDR3 is CASSSPGNYGYTF. In DNA form, the CDR3 reads TGTGCCAGCAGCTCCCCCGGGAACTATGGCTACACCTTC. J is TRBJ1-2 and V is TRBV7-2; D is unresolved. Trimming pared 4 bases from V and 2 bases from J, leaving 8 bases between. Germline assignment: CDR1 SGHTA and CDR2 FQGNSA. The CDR3 totals 13 residues.

This chain joins TRBV7-3 and TRBJ1-5; D remains ambiguous. The CDR3 consists of 13 residues. V shed 5 bases and J shed 5 bases, with 10 bases lying between them. Germline V lookup: CDR1 SGHTA, CDR2 FQGTGA. In DNA form, the CDR3 reads TGTGCCAGCAGCGCCGGGGAGTATCAGCCCCAGCATTTT. Its translation: CASSAGEYQPQHF.

The V gene is TRBV7-9, the J gene TRBJ1-1; a weak D match, TRBD1 (6 bases). The V end lost 5 bases, the J end lost 1 base, and 14 bases lay between the germline ends. Per germline, CDR1 SEHNR and CDR2 FQNEAQ (reference sequence). The length of the CDR3 is 15 residues. The CDR3 loop is CASSKIGQSNTEAFF. Written as DNA, the CDR3 is TGTGCCAGCAGCAAGATCGGACAGTCGAACACTGAAGCTTTCTTT.

This chain joins TRBV19 and TRBJ2-2, with 7 bases lining up with TRBD1. Germline CDR1 reads LNHDA; CDR2 reads SQIVND (reference sequence). The CDR3 sequence is 17 residues long. V lost 6 bases to trimming and J lost 2 bases; unmatched junction nucleotides: 12. The DNA for the CDR3 is TGTGCCAGTAGGGGTTCCGACAGGGCAGTTAACACCGGGGAGCTGTTTTTT. It codes for CASRGSDRAVNTGELFF.

The V and J genes are TRBV5-5 and TRBJ1-1; TRBD1 might be the D (6 bases). The CDR3 covers 15 residues. Germline V CDR1 and CDR2: SGHKS, YYEKEE (reference sequence). V lost 5 bases and J 0 bases, leaving 14 bases between the germline ends. CDR3 loop: CASRAFTGMNTEAFF. The CDR3 DNA reads as TGTGCCAGCAGAGCATTCACAGGGATGAACACTGAAGCTTTCTTT.

The chain carries TRBV18 and TRBJ1-1; no reliable D call. Deletions cut 1 base from V and 10 bases from J, with 13 bases between. The length of the CDR3 is 13 residues. Germline CDR1 is KGHSH and CDR2 is LQKENI. In nucleotides, the CDR3 is TGTGCCAGCTCACCACGGGAGCGGGAAGTAGCTTTCTTT. This gives the protein CASSPREREVAFF.

The V gene is TRBV24-1, the J gene TRBJ1-2; D not certain. V lost 6 bases and J lost 2, with 9 bases in between. Germline-derived CDR1 and CDR2 are KGHDR and SFDVKD. The CDR3 sequence is 13 residues long. In DNA form, the CDR3 reads TGTGCCACCAGTACGACTGGAAACTATGGCTACACCTTC. This codes for CATSTTGNYGYTF.